A single sample gave rise to the 13 T cell receptor beta chains below, sequenced in a study of identical twins. MiXCR was run by TCRdb on the 5' RACE reads, yielding one entry per CDR3 protein. The table lists about 190,000 distinct CDR3 sequences, roughly 15% of them singletons. The sample was also linked to a second study, of T cells expressing NK-cell markers.

Sequencing was done on a sample of CD8+ T cells sorted from blood. These receptors were taken from a woman younger than 30 in good health.

J is TRBJ1-3 and V is TRBV6-2 or TRBV6-3, with D uncertain. The CDR3 sequence is 15 residues long. CDR1 is MNHEY, CDR2 SVGEGT, per germline. V was clipped by 2 bases and J by 0 bases, with 8 bases between them. The CDR3 region is CASSYLRFSGNTIYF. CDR3 nucleotides: TGTGCCAGCAGTTACCTCCGATTCTCTGGAAACACCATATATTTT.

The sample holds a few counts of this clonotype. V gene TRBV29-1 combines with J gene TRBJ2-7; TRBD2 is a possible D gene (6 bases). CDR1 is SQVTM, CDR2 ANQGSEA, per germline. V dropped 1 base and J dropped 3 bases, with 10 bases sitting between them. CDR3 length: 13 amino acids. The chain's CDR3 is CSVEVAGNYEQYF. The CDR3 nucleotides read TGCAGCGTTGAAGTGGCGGGAAACTACGAGCAGTACTTC.

The rearrangement links TRBV11-1 to TRBJ2-4; D is unclear. Germline lookup yields CDR1 SGHAT and CDR2 FQDESV (reference sequence). Between the trimmed V and J ends, which lost 4 bases and 0 bases, there was a span of 19 bases. CDR3 length: 18 amino acids. CDR3 protein: CASSSPVKGEGAKNIQYF. The CDR3 coding sequence is TGTGCCAGCAGCTCTCCGGTGAAGGGCGAAGGAGCCAAAAACATTCAGTACTTC.

The chain uses TRBV20-1 and TRBJ2-1, with D unclear. Per the germline V gene, CDR1 is DFQATT and CDR2 is SNEGSKA (reference sequence). Trimming took off 1 base at V and 1 base at J, with 11 bases between the two ends. The CDR3 consists of 15 residues. The CDR3 DNA follows: TGCAGTGCTAGAGCCTCGGAGTCTTCCTACAATGAGCAGTTCTTC. The encoded protein is CSARASESSYNEQFF.

The V and J genes are TRBV6-5 and TRBJ2-3; the D gene is possibly TRBD2 (6 bases). Trimming took off 0 bases at V and 4 bases at J, with 11 bases between the two ends. Germline V gene lookup returns CDR1 MNHEY and CDR2 SVGAGI. This CDR3 has 15 residues. CDR3 residues: CASSYSGEAADTQYF. Written as DNA, the CDR3 is TGTGCCAGCAGTTACTCGGGGGAGGCCGCAGATACGCAGTATTTT.

There are a few counts of this clonotype. The DNA is omitted, as the CDR3 cannot be located on it reliably, and the CDR3 follows TCRdb's listing. The gene calls are TRBV7-5 and TRBJ1-2. TRBV7-5 is tagged as a pseudogene. The CDR3 spans 16 residues, counting both ends. The CDR3 reads CISVPEAYATNYGYTF.

This clonotype showed up just a few times. This chain connects TRBV24-1 to TRBJ2-3, with D possibly matching TRBD2 (5 bases). The germline V gene has CDR1 KGHDR and CDR2 SFDVKD. The length of the CDR3 is 14 residues. Trimming removed 2 bases from V and 2 bases from J, with 7 bases in between. CDR3 bases: TGTGCCACCAGTGATTCGGACTTCACAGATACGCAGTATTTT. Translating it yields CATSDSDFTDTQYF.

This clonotype appeared a few times. This chain links TRBV20-1 with TRBJ1-1; D remains unclear. The germline V gene has CDR1 DFQATT and CDR2 SNEGSKA (reference sequence). The CDR3 has 10 amino acids. Deletions cut 6 bases from V and 11 bases from J, with 13 bases between. The DNA for the CDR3 is TGCAGTGCCGTAGGGATGGGGGCTTTCTTT. This codes for CSAVGMGAFF.

V gene TRBV12-3 or TRBV12-4 combines with J gene TRBJ1-4; perhaps TRBD1 as D (5 bases). The germline V and J ends were trimmed by 4 bases and 2 bases, with 8 bases remaining between them. The CDR3 contains 14 residues. CDR3 amino acids: CASSWGLTNEKLFF. In DNA form, the CDR3 reads TGTGCCAGCAGTTGGGGCCTCACTAATGAAAAACTGTTTTTT.

This clonotype showed up just a few times. The CDR3 sequence is CSVDKKGAVYGYTF. CDR3 coding DNA: TGCAGCGTTGATAAAAAGGGGGCGGTCTATGGCTACACCTTC. This chain joins TRBV29-1 and TRBJ1-2, with 7 bases lining up with TRBD1. Trimming at V came to 3 bases and at J to 4 bases, leaving 8 bases not matched to a gene. This CDR3 is 14 amino acids long. Germline CDR1 is SQVTM and CDR2 is ANQGSEA. Full variable domain (remainder filled in from reference TRBV29-1 and TRBJ1-2): SAVISQKPSRDICQRGTSLTIQCQVDSQVTMMFWYRQQPGQSLTLIATANQGSEATYESGFVIDKFPISRPNLTFSTLTVSNMSPEDSSIYLCSVDKKGAVYGYTFGSGTRLTVV.

This chain joins TRBV7-9 and TRBJ2-5, with 11 bases that match TRBD2. The V and J ends lost 5 bases and 4 bases, in that order; junction bases with no gene match: 9. The CDR3 extends over 16 amino acids. CDR1 and CDR2 from the germline V gene are SEHNR and FQNEAQ (reference sequence). CDR3 nucleotide sequence: TGTGCCAGCAGCCCCGTAGCGGGAGGGGTAGGAGAGACCCAGTACTTC. This translates into CASSPVAGGVGETQYF.

This clonotype was detected ten times or more. J is TRBJ1-1 and V is TRBV12-3 or TRBV12-4; no reliable D call. V lost 5 bases to trimming and J lost 4 bases, with 5 bases between them. The CDR3 extends over 11 amino acids. CDR3: CASSITTEAFF. CDR3 DNA: TGTGCCAGCAGTATCACCACTGAAGCTTTCTTT.

The gene calls are TRBV7-9 and TRBJ2-5; TRBD1 might be the D (5 bases). Germline loops: CDR1 SEHNR, CDR2 FQNEAQ (reference sequence). V lost 5 bases to trimming and J lost 8 bases, with 18 bases between them. The CDR3 loop spans 14 amino acids. The CDR3 here is CASSPPQSRETQYF. CDR3 in DNA: TGTGCCAGCAGCCCTCCCCAGTCCAGGGAAACCCAGTACTTC.